These 16 T cell receptor beta chains were all obtained from the same sample, sequenced in a study of neoadjuvant anti-PD-1 for oral cavity cancer. Time point meaning: after neoadjuvant nivolumab, at surgical resection. Repertoires were generated with immunoSEQ multiplex PCR, while TCRdb's copy carries only in-frame clones and drops some. The table includes around 32,000 clones, almost 80% detected once. Material: PBMCs, obtained after nivolumab (anti-PD-1) treatment. The source of these receptors is a person aged 40 to 85 with oral cavity squamous cell carcinoma.

The chain combines TRBV10-3 with TRBJ2-2; 7 bases agree with TRBD2. The length of the CDR3 is 18 residues. With V trimmed by 5 bases and J by 3 bases, 15 bases remained unmatched. Germline CDR1 is ENHRY and CDR2 is SYGVKD. CDR3 loop: CAISIRPQSGVDTGELFF. The CDR3 nucleotides read TGTGCCATCAGTATCCGCCCACAGAGCGGGGTCGACACCGGGGAGCTGTTTTTT.

The chain joins TRBV4-2 to TRBJ2-4; D possibly uses TRBD1 or TRBD2 (6 bases each). Germline lookup yields CDR1 LGHNA and CDR2 YNFKEQ. V dropped 0 bases and J dropped 9 bases, with 21 bases sitting between them. The length of the CDR3 is 17 residues. Here the CDR3 reads CASSQDVQGTFGGIQYF. For the CDR3, the DNA is TGTGCCAGCAGCCAAGATGTCCAGGGGACGTTCGGGGGCATTCAGTACTTC.

This chain joins TRBV7-3 and TRBJ2-1; no clear D gene. Looked up from germline, CDR1 is SGHTA and CDR2 is FQGTGA. The CDR3 runs to 14 residues. V lost 2 bases, J lost 5 bases, and 10 bases lay in between. Here the CDR3 reads CASSLSPGHNEQFF. The CDR3 region has the DNA TGTGCCAGCAGCTTATCGCCGGGCCACAATGAGCAGTTCTTC. Variable domain in full (rest from reference TRBV7-3 and TRBJ2-1): GAGVSQTPSNKVTEKGKYVELRCDPISGHTALYWYRQSLGQGPEFLIYFQGTGAADDSGLPNDRFFAVRPEGSVSTLKIQRTERGDSAVYLCASSLSPGHNEQFFGPGTRLTVL.

The rearrangement joins TRBV9 to TRBJ1-2; the D gene is possibly TRBD1 (5 bases). CDR1 SGDLS and CDR2 YYNGEE come from the germline V gene. This CDR3 has 14 amino acids. V dropped 3 bases and J dropped 8 bases, with 17 bases sitting between them. CDR3 residues: CASSGQGEFGGYTF. CDR3 DNA sequence: TGTGCCAGCAGCGGCCAGGGTGAATTTGGAGGCTACACCTTC.

This clone was seen more than once but under ten times. The chain has TRBV30 and TRBJ2-1; weak D call: TRBD2 (6 bases). The CDR3 consists of 13 residues. Trimming stripped 3 bases from V and 7 bases from J, with 13 bases between. Germline CDR1 GTSNPN, CDR2 SVGIG (reference sequence). The CDR3 is CAWRGTLGNEQFF. In DNA, the CDR3 is TGTGCCTGGAGGGGGACTTTGGGGAATGAGCAGTTCTTC.

The V gene is TRBV6-1, the J gene TRBJ1-2, with 7 bases aligning to TRBD1. Losses at the gene ends were 4 bases for V and 4 bases for J; bases not matched to a gene: 12. The CDR3 contains 16 residues. CDR1 is MNHNS and CDR2 is SASEGT in the germline V gene. CDR3 residues: CASSGGTGEIFYGYTF. The CDR3 coding sequence is TGTGCCAGCAGTGGCGGAACAGGGGAAATTTTCTATGGCTACACCTTC.

The chain joins TRBV2 to TRBJ1-2; D is unresolved. The CDR3 consists of 12 residues. V lost 2 bases to trimming and J lost 9 bases, with 10 bases between them. From germline, CDR1 is SNHLY and CDR2 FYNNEI. The CDR3 DNA reads TGTGCCAGCAGTGAAATGCCGGGAAGCTACACCTTC. This translates into CASSEMPGSYTF.

This clone is classed as medium-sized. V and J are TRBV7-2 and TRBJ1-5; D call uncertain. Germline assignment: CDR1 SGHTA and CDR2 FQGNSA. V gave up 5 bases and J gave up 9 bases, with 20 bases separating them. The CDR3 covers 15 residues. DNA of the CDR3: TGTGCCAGCAGCGTACATCAAGGTAGCGGGCGGCCCCAGCATTTT. It translates to CASSVHQGSGRPQHF.

The chain joins TRBV6-6 to TRBJ2-4, with a tentative D call TRBD1 (7 bases). The V end was cut by 2 bases, the J end by 8 bases, with 19 bases between. This CDR3 has 16 amino acids. Germline V gene lookup returns CDR1 MNHNY and CDR2 SVGAGI (reference sequence). This chain's CDR3 is CASSYGGSTGTDIQYF. The DNA for the CDR3 is TGTGCCAGCAGTTACGGAGGGTCGACAGGGACTGACATTCAGTACTTC.

The chain has TRBV7-2 and TRBJ2-3; 7 bases align to TRBD2. CDR3 length: 16 amino acids. Germline V gene data show CDR1 as SGHTA and CDR2 as FQGNSA. V lost 4 bases to trimming and J lost 2 bases; unmatched junction nucleotides: 9. This CDR3 is CASSSRASGLTDTQYF. In DNA form, the CDR3 reads TGTGCCAGCAGCTCAAGGGCTAGCGGCCTCACAGATACGCAGTATTTT.

The CDR3 sequence is CASSQTETGGSDEQFF. CDR3 nucleotide sequence: TGTGCCAGCAGCCAGACCGAGACAGGGGGCTCTGATGAGCAGTTCTTC. V and J are TRBV5-6 and TRBJ2-1; the match to TRBD1 covers 10 bases. This CDR3 region has 16 residues. CDR1 is SGHDT, CDR2 YYEEEE, per germline. The V segment lost 4 bases and the J segment 8 bases; nucleotides outside the gene matches: 12.

This sequence joins TRBV7-9 and TRBJ1-4; D is unresolved. The CDR3 consists of 14 residues. The V end lost 1 base, the J end lost 5 bases, and 8 bases lay between the germline ends. Germline values: CDR1 SEHNR, CDR2 FQNEAQ (reference sequence). The CDR3 DNA is TGTGCCAGCAGCTTAGAAGAGAAGAATGAAAAACTGTTTTTT. Residues: CASSLEEKNEKLFF.

This clone was counted only a few times. The chain combines TRBV7-9 with TRBJ1-2; possible D gene TRBD1, 5 bases. Germline CDR1 reads SEHNR; CDR2 reads FQNEAQ (reference sequence). V dropped 2 bases and J dropped 8 bases, with 18 bases sitting between them. The CDR3 loop spans 15 amino acids. The CDR3 region has the DNA TGTGCCAGCAGCTTATCAGGGATGTTCCTCTCGGGCTACACCTTC. Protein sequence: CASSLSGMFLSGYTF.

This clone is medium-sized in the sample. The chain joins TRBV4-2 to TRBJ1-2; TRBD1 aligns across 10 bases. J gave up 4 bases and V 3 bases, and 5 bases lay outside the gene matches. The CDR3 loop spans 15 amino acids. Germline CDR1 and CDR2: LGHNA and YNFKEQ. CDR3 nucleotides: TGTGCCAGCAGCCACCCGACAGGGGGCGGCTATGGCTACACCTTC. Its translation is CASSHPTGGGYGYTF.

V usage is TRBV6-5 and J usage is TRBJ2-1, with 10 nucleotides matching TRBD2. CDR1 and CDR2 from the germline V gene are MNHEY and SVGAGI. There are 15 residues in the CDR3. V lost 6 bases to trimming and J lost 6 bases; unmatched junction nucleotides: 8. The CDR3 spells CASSPSGGPLNEQFF. The DNA of the CDR3 is TGTGCCAGCAGCCCTAGCGGGGGACCCCTCAATGAGCAGTTCTTC.

This clone was seen more than once but under ten times. The chain links TRBV7-2 to TRBJ1-3, with D possibly TRBD1 on 6 matching bases. The CDR3 consists of 16 residues. The germline gives CDR1 SGHTA, CDR2 FQGNSA. V was clipped by 2 bases and J by 1 base, with 12 bases between them. The chain's CDR3 is CASSLWDTLSGNTIYF. CDR3 nucleotides: TGTGCCAGCAGCTTATGGGACACGCTATCTGGAAACACCATATATTTT.